Following are 22 T cell receptor beta chains from one sample sequenced in a study of T cell responses to AZD1222 COVID-19 vaccine. Data came from immunoSEQ multiplex PCR; TCRdb stores just in-frame clones and leaves some out. The repertoire holds 75,000 to 90,000 clones, with about 92% as singletons. Sequenced here: peripheral blood, sampled 28 days after the second AZD1222 dose. Receptors were obtained from an adult who received the AZD1222 COVID-19 vaccine.

This chain joins TRBV7-2 and TRBJ1-4, with 10 positions matching TRBD1. The CDR3 is made up of 15 amino acids. The V gene's germline CDR1 is SGHTA and CDR2 FQGNSA. The V segment lost 5 bases and the J segment 6 bases; nucleotides outside the gene matches: 6. The CDR3: CASSQSGTGDEKLFF. CDR3 DNA sequence: TGTGCCAGCAGCCAAAGTGGGACAGGGGATGAAAAACTGTTTTTT.

V and J are TRBV7-6 and TRBJ2-3; 8 bases agree with TRBD2. The junction had 1 base not matched to a gene; V was cut back by 1 base and J by 4 bases. The V gene's germline CDR1 is SGHVS and CDR2 FNYEAQ. The CDR3 is 14 residues long. CDR3: CASSLGREADTQYF. The DNA of the CDR3 is TGTGCCAGCAGCTTAGGGCGGGAGGCAGATACGCAGTATTTT.

This clone was observed a single time. J is TRBJ2-2 and V is TRBV30; D unclear. The V gene lost 0 bases and the J gene lost 7 bases, with 3 bases spanning the gap. Germline V gene lookup returns CDR1 GTSNPN and CDR2 SVGIG (reference sequence). The CDR3 length is 11 residues. CDR3 sequence: CAWSVGGELFF. The DNA of the CDR3 is TGTGCCTGGAGTGTGGGCGGGGAGCTGTTTTTT. The complete variable domain, with remaining parts taken from reference TRBV30 and TRBJ2-2, reads SQTIHQWPATLVQPVGSPLSLECTVEGTSNPNLYWYRQAAGRGLQLLFYSVGIGQISSEVPQNLSASRPQDRQFILSSKKLLLSDSGFYLCAWSVGGELFFGEGSRLTVL.

The chain links TRBV11-2 to TRBJ1-2; D is unclear. Per germline, CDR1 SGHAT and CDR2 FQNNGV. CDR3 size: 14 residues. Trimming left V 4 bases short and J 8 bases short, with 17 bases between. Written as DNA, the CDR3 is TGTGCCAGCAGCTCAAACCCTGTACCGAACGGCTACACCTTC. It yields the protein CASSSNPVPNGYTF. The full variable domain, completed using reference TRBV11-2 and TRBJ1-2, is EAGVAQSPRYKIIEKRQSVAFWCNPISGHATLYWYQQILGQGPKLLIQFQNNGVVDDSQLPKDRFSAERLKGVDSTLKIQPAKLEDSAVYLCASSSNPVPNGYTFGSGTRLTVV.

The chain combines TRBV24-1 with TRBJ2-1, with 11 bases aligning to TRBD2. The ends lost 10 bases at V and 3 bases at J; junction bases unmatched: 4. Germline CDR1 KGHDR, CDR2 SFDVKD. CDR3 length: 14 amino acids. The CDR3 bases are TGTGCCACGGCCGGGACTAGCGGCTACAATGAGCAGTTCTTC. Its protein is CATAGTSGYNEQFF.

The rearrangement links TRBV19 to TRBJ2-2, with D possibly TRBD1 on 5 matching bases. Per germline, CDR1 LNHDA and CDR2 SQIVND (reference sequence). Trimming took off 6 bases at V and 1 base at J, with 12 bases between the two ends. The length of the CDR3 is 15 residues. CDR3 DNA: TGTGCCAGTAGCCCACTAAGGGGGAACACCGGGGAGCTGTTTTTT. Translating it yields CASSPLRGNTGELFF.

The chain combines TRBV28 with TRBJ1-6; 9 bases align to TRBD1. CDR3 length equals 17 residues. Germline-derived CDR1 and CDR2 are MDHEN and SYDVKM. The J segment lost 2 bases and the V segment lost 6 bases, leaving 8 bases of the junction unmatched. The CDR3 loop is CASRKPGQGAYNSPLHF. The CDR3 DNA sequence: TGTGCCAGCAGAAAACCGGGACAGGGAGCCTATAATTCACCCCTCCACTTT.

In DNA, the CDR3 is TGTGCCAGCAGTGAGACAGCCAGCGGGGTCGCTGAAGCTTTCTTT. Translation: CASSETASGVAEAFF. V is TRBV6-1 and J is TRBJ1-1; the D gene is possibly TRBD1 (5 bases). CDR1 MNHNS and CDR2 SASEGT come from the germline V gene. The length of the CDR3 is 15 residues. V lost 3 bases and J 6 bases, leaving 17 bases between the germline ends.

V usage is TRBV28 and J usage is TRBJ1-6; D not resolved. The CDR3 length is 14 residues. The V end lost 5 bases, the J end lost 13 bases, and 18 bases lay between the germline ends. Per germline, CDR1 MDHEN and CDR2 SYDVKM. CDR3 in amino acids: CASSIQTVSRPLHF. CDR3 bases: TGTGCCAGCAGTATCCAGACGGTTTCTCGCCCCCTCCACTTT.

V and J are TRBV7-6 and TRBJ2-1, with TRBD2 matching over 13 bases. The CDR3 loop spans 16 amino acids. With V trimmed by 5 bases and J by 3 bases, 4 bases remained unmatched. Germline CDR1 is SGHVS and CDR2 is FNYEAQ. CDR3: CASSAGTSGIYNEQFF. The CDR3, as DNA: TGTGCCAGCAGCGCTGGGACTAGCGGGATCTACAATGAGCAGTTCTTC.

This chain uses TRBV14 with TRBJ2-1; D remains ambiguous. The CDR3 length is 12 residues. Germline-derived CDR1 and CDR2 are SGHDN and FVKESK. Trimming removed 3 bases from V and 5 bases from J, with 5 bases in between. CDR3 loop: CASSHLNNEQFF. DNA of the CDR3: TGTGCCAGCAGCCATCTTAACAATGAGCAGTTCTTC.

The chain recombines TRBV2 with TRBJ2-1; TRBD2 aligns across 10 bases. Losses at the gene ends were 6 bases for V and 9 bases for J; bases not matched to a gene: 8. The CDR3 has 14 amino acids. CDR1 and CDR2 (germline): SNHLY, FYNNEI. CDR3 sequence: CASSARTSGSEQFF. DNA for the CDR3: TGTGCCAGCAGCGCCCGGACTAGCGGATCTGAGCAGTTCTTC.

The chain employs TRBV5-4 and TRBJ2-1; 11 bases map to TRBD2. Germline V gene lookup returns CDR1 SGHNT and CDR2 YYREEE (reference sequence). The V gene end was trimmed by 0 bases and the J gene end by 7 bases; junction bases not matched to a gene: 12. CDR3 length: 18 amino acids. CDR3 nucleotides: TGTGCCAGCAGCTTGGGGAGTAGCGGGAGGGCCCTTTCAAATGAGCAGTTCTTC. This encodes CASSLGSSGRALSNEQFF. The full variable domain, its missing parts supplied by reference TRBV5-4 and TRBJ2-1, is ETGVTQSPTHLIKTRGQQVTLRCSSQSGHNTVSWYQQALGQGPQFIFQYYREEENGRGNFPPRFSGLQFPNYSSELNVNALELDDSALYLCASSLGSSGRALSNEQFFGPGTRLTVL.

The genes are TRBV3-1 (or the pseudogene TRBV3-2) and TRBJ1-5, with unresolved D. The CDR3 spans 13 residues. Germline CDR1 and CDR2: LGHDT and YNNKEL (reference sequence). V was clipped by 0 bases and J by 6 bases, with 6 bases between them. CDR3: CASSQDVTQPQHF. CDR3 nucleotides: TGTGCCAGCAGCCAAGATGTAACTCAGCCCCAGCATTTT.

The V and J genes are TRBV15 and TRBJ2-7; D is perhaps TRBD1 or TRBD2 (5 bases each). CDR3 length equals 16 residues. With 0 bases removed from V and 2 bases from J, the gap between germline ends came to 14 bases. CDR1 is LNHNV and CDR2 is YYDKDF in the germline V gene (reference sequence). The CDR3 nucleotides read TGTGCCACCAGCAGAGATACGGGGACGCCAACCTACGAGCAGTACTTC. Protein: CATSRDTGTPTYEQYF.

There are a few counts of this clone. This chain links TRBV5-1 with TRBJ1-1, with 7 bases aligning to TRBD1. The length of the CDR3 is 14 residues. With 4 bases clipped from V and 1 base from J, the junction kept 4 bases outside the gene matches. Germline-derived CDR1 and CDR2 are SGHRS and YFSETQ. In nucleotides, the CDR3 is TGCGCCAGCAGCCCTCGACAGGGGAACACTGAAGCTTTCTTT. Translating gives CASSPRQGNTEAFF.

V usage is TRBV30 and J usage is TRBJ1-5; D is undetermined. The CDR3 sequence is 13 residues long. In germline, CDR1 is GTSNPN, CDR2 SVGIG (reference sequence). Trimming stripped 0 bases from V and 0 bases from J, with 3 bases between. Here the CDR3 DNA reads TGTGCCTGGAGTGTGTCTAGCAATCAGCCCCAGCATTTT. This codes for CAWSVSSNQPQHF.

The V and J genes are TRBV9 and TRBJ1-6; perhaps TRBD1 as D (6 bases). V lost 7 bases to trimming and J lost 4 bases, with 9 bases between them. The CDR3 consists of 13 residues. CDR1 and CDR2 (germline): SGDLS, YYNGEE. CDR3 sequence (DNA): TGTGCCAGCGCCGACAGGTATAATTCACCCCTCCACTTT. It specifies CASADRYNSPLHF.

DNA for the CDR3: TGTGCCAGCAGTCCCCGCAGGGGTGAAGCTTTCTTT. It yields the protein CASSPRRGEAFF. The chain combines TRBV28 with TRBJ1-1; D perhaps matches TRBD1 (6 bases). V lost 5 bases, J lost 7 bases, and 11 bases lay in between. Germline V gene data show CDR1 as MDHEN and CDR2 as SYDVKM. The CDR3 is made up of 12 amino acids.

The chain couples TRBV7-3 to TRBJ2-2, with D uncertain. Germline CDR1 reads SGHTA; CDR2 reads FQGTGA. This CDR3 spans 16 amino acids. V lost 1 base and J lost 0, with 9 bases in between. The DNA for the CDR3 is TGTGCCAGCAGCTTAAATCCGACGTCGAACACCGGGGAGCTGTTTTTT. Translation gives CASSLNPTSNTGELFF.

The V gene is TRBV5-4, the J gene TRBJ2-7; D is unresolved. CDR1 is SGHNT, CDR2 YYREEE, per germline (reference sequence). V lost 3 bases and J lost 0, with 10 bases in between. The CDR3 has 14 amino acids. The CDR3 here is CASSYSHTSYEQYF. For the CDR3, the DNA is TGTGCCAGCAGCTACTCGCACACCTCCTACGAGCAGTACTTC. Using reference TRBV5-4 and TRBJ2-7 for the parts outside the CDR3, the full variable domain is ETGVTQSPTHLIKTRGQQVTLRCSSQSGHNTVSWYQQALGQGPQFIFQYYREEENGRGNFPPRFSGLQFPNYSSELNVNALELDDSALYLCASSYSHTSYEQYFGPGTRLTVT.

The V call is TRBV5-6, the J call TRBJ2-2; D call uncertain. The germline V gene has CDR1 SGHDT and CDR2 YYEEEE. Trimming took off 0 bases at V and 3 bases at J, with 6 bases between the two ends. The CDR3 extends over 14 amino acids. The CDR3 nucleotides read TGTGCCAGCAGCTTGGGAAGCTACACCGGGGAGCTGTTTTTT. This encodes CASSLGSYTGELFF. The full variable domain, in which reference TRBV5-6 and TRBJ2-2 provide the parts outside the CDR3, is DAGVTQSPTHLIKTRGQQVTLRCSPKSGHDTVSWYQQALGQGPQFIFQYYEEEERQRGNFPDRFSGHQFPNYSSELNVNALLLGDSALYLCASSLGSYTGELFFGEGSRLTVL.